This T cell receptor (beta chain) stems from a study of blood T cell repertoires in COVID-19. Germline CDR1 MNHEY, CDR2 SVGAGI. The CDR3 runs to 15 residues. Trimming removed 6 bases from V and 2 bases from J, with 17 bases in between. The data were produced by immunoSEQ multiplex PCR, yet TCRdb's version contains in-frame clones alone and is incomplete. The repertoire includes some 400,000 clones, around 87% of them detected once, and about 10% sits in the top ten. Sample: peripheral blood. The rearrangement links TRBV6-5 to TRBJ2-7, with D perhaps matching TRBD1 (6 bases). The clonotype was recovered from a woman between 25 and 40 years old with COVID-19, enrolled during active disease. CDR3 loop: CASSRPGEGAYEQYF. The CDR3 bases are TGTGCCAGCAGCCGCCCTGGAGAGGGGGCCTACGAGCAGTACTTC.